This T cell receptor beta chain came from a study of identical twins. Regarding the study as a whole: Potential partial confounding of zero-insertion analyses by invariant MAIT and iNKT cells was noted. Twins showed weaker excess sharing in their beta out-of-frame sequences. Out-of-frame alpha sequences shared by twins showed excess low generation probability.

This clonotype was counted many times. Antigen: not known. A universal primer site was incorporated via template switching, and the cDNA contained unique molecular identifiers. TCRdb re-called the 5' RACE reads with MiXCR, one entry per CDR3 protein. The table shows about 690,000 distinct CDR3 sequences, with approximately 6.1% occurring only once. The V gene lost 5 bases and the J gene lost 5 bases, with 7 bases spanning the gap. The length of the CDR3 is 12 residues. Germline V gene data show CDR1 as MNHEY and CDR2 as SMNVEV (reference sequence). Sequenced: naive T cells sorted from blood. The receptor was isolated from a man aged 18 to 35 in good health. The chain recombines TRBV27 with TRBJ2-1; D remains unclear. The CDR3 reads CASSPLDNEQFF. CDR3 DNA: TGTGCCAGCAGTCCTCTAGACAATGAGCAGTTCTTC.